The rows below give T cell receptor beta chains drawn from one sample of a study of blood T cell repertoires in COVID-19. Only in-frame clones appear in the TCRdb table, and some are missing; sequencing was by immunoSEQ multiplex PCR. Here the sample spans 190,000 or so clones, roughly 90% being singletons. The specimen sequenced was PBMCs or T cells enriched from blood (not recorded which). These TCRs come from a young man with acute COVID-19. Both conserved end residues are part of each CDR3. The order of the fields is J gene, D gene, V gene, clone size, CDR3 DNA, CDR3 protein. The D gene is left open where the match is weak. Clone size is given for some rows only: seen once, a few or many times, or a class if the clone is expanded.

>TRBJ1-5|NA|TRBV28|NA
TGTGCCAGCAACAGGGACAATCAGCCCCAGCATTTT
CASNRDNQPQHF
>TRBJ2-5|TRBD2|TRBV24-1|once
TGTGCCACCAGTGCACTTCTAGCGGGCGGTGGAGAGACCCAGTACTTC
CATSALLAGGGETQYF
>TRBJ1-1|TRBD1|TRBV27|NA
TGTGCCAGCAGTGCCACAGGGGGCGCAAGGACTGAAGCTTTCTTT
CASSATGGARTEAFF
>TRBJ2-7|NA|TRBV11-2|NA
TGTGCCAGCAGCGCCGGGATTTCCTACGAGCAGTACTTC
CASSAGISYEQYF
>TRBJ1-1|TRBD1|TRBV6-2/TRBV6-3|once
TGTGCCAGCAGCTTTTATCTCTTAAAGGACAGGGGCCTGAACACTGAAGCTTTCTTT
CASSFYLLKDRGLNTEAFF
>TRBJ2-2|NA|TRBV10-1|NA
TGCGCCAGCAGTGAGTCGCAGGGCACCGGGGAGCTGTTTTTT
CASSESQGTGELFF
>TRBJ2-7|TRBD1|TRBV18|NA
TGTGCCAGCTCACGTGTCCGGGACAGACCCGACGAGCAGTACTTC
CASSRVRDRPDEQYF
>TRBJ1-1|NA|TRBV2|NA
TGTGCCAGCTACCTGACAGCCTCCACTGAAGCTTTCTTT
CASYLTASTEAFF
>TRBJ1-5|NA|TRBV7-2|NA
TGTGCCAGCAGCTTAGGATTTGGAGGGGCAGTTCAGCCCCAGCATTTT
CASSLGFGGAVQPQHF
>TRBJ1-1|NA|TRBV11-1|once
TGTGCCAGCAGCGCCGGGATAAACACTGAAGCTTTCTTT
CASSAGINTEAFF
>TRBJ2-7|TRBD2|TRBV29-1|NA
TGCAGCGTTGATTTTTTAGCGGGAGCCGCCTACGAGCAGTACTTC
CSVDFLAGAAYEQYF
>TRBJ2-5|TRBD1|TRBV7-2|once
TGTGCCAGCAGCGCCCGTCCTCGGGGCAGGGGGCCCCAAGAGACCCAGTACTTC
CASSARPRGRGPQETQYF
>TRBJ1-2|NA|TRBV4-3|NA
TGCGCCAGCGCATGGGGCGGATCTCCAGGCGGATCTAACTATGGCTACACCTTC
CASAWGGSPGGSNYGYTF
>TRBJ2-1|NA|TRBV11-1|once
TGTGCCAGCAGCTTAGGTGGCTGGGGGCCTCTGAATGAGCAGTTCTTC
CASSLGGWGPLNEQFF
>TRBJ2-3|NA|TRBV7-2|NA
TGTGCCAGCAGCTTAGACAGTTACACAGATACGCAGTATTTT
CASSLDSYTDTQYF
>TRBJ1-1|NA|TRBV11-3|NA
TGTGCCAGCAGTCCCATTTATGGGCAGGGAGGTCCTGAAGCTTTCTTT
CASSPIYGQGGPEAFF
>TRBJ2-7|NA|TRBV24-1|NA
TGTGCCACCAGTGCGGGAGCCTCCTACGAGCAGTACTTC
CATSAGASYEQYF
>TRBJ2-1|TRBD2|TRBV10-1|once
TGCGCCAACCGTGGACTAGCGGGAGCCCAGACTAGCGATGAGCAGTTCTTC
CANRGLAGAQTSDEQFF
>TRBJ2-3|TRBD1|TRBV12-3/TRBV12-4|NA
TGTGCCAGCAGTTTAGCTGGACAGGGGACGCAGTATTTT
CASSLAGQGTQYF
>TRBJ2-7|TRBD2|TRBV9|NA
TGTGCCAGCAGCGCGACCGGGACTAGCGGGAGGGTGCAGTACTTC
CASSATGTSGRVQYF
>TRBJ2-7|NA|TRBV20-1|NA
TGCAGTGCCGGAGACTACGAGCAGTACTTC
CSAGDYEQYF
>TRBJ2-3|TRBD1|TRBV6-2/TRBV6-3|NA
TGTGCCAGCAGTTACGGGACAGGGGTTGACCCAGATACGCAGTATTTT
CASSYGTGVDPDTQYF
>TRBJ2-7|NA|TRBV27|NA
TGTGCCAGCAGTTTCCGATGGGCCACTGACGAGCAGTACTTC
CASSFRWATDEQYF
>TRBJ2-3|TRBD2|TRBV10-3|NA
TGTGCCATCAGTGAGCGGGGACTAGCGGTCACAGATACGCAGTATTTT
CAISERGLAVTDTQYF
>TRBJ1-4|NA|TRBV7-6|NA
TGTGCCAGCAGTAAGACATTTGCAGGGTATCTGACTAATGAAAAACTGTTTTTT
CASSKTFAGYLTNEKLFF
>TRBJ2-5|TRBD2|TRBV6-2/TRBV6-3|NA
TGTGCCAGCAGTTACTCGTCCGGGGCCGCCGCTAGCGGGCCTTTAGAAGAGACCCAGTACTTC
CASSYSSGAAASGPLEETQYF
>TRBJ2-7|TRBD2|TRBV19|NA
TGTGCCAGTAGCCAGACTAGCGGGAGTTCCCGCCACGAGCAGTACTTC
CASSQTSGSSRHEQYF
>TRBJ2-4|TRBD1|TRBV7-8|NA
TGTGCCAGCAGCCCAAGGGGGCTTGCCAAAAACATTCAGTACTTC
CASSPRGLAKNIQYF
>TRBJ2-3|NA|TRBV6-1|NA
TGTGCCAGCAGTGAAGCTTGGAGCGCCGGGGACACAGATACGCAGTATTTT
CASSEAWSAGDTDTQYF
>TRBJ2-7|NA|TRBV12-3/TRBV12-4|NA
TGTGCCAGCAGTCTGCGCAGGGTATACGAGCAGTACTTC
CASSLRRVYEQYF
>TRBJ1-2|NA|TRBV14|few
TGTGCCAGCAGCCAAGCGATGGACAACTACTATGGCTACACCTTC
CASSQAMDNYYGYTF
>TRBJ2-7|NA|TRBV5-1|NA
TGCGCCAGCAGCGTGGGACTTTTATACGAGCAGTACTTC
CASSVGLLYEQYF
>TRBJ1-1|TRBD1|TRBV2|NA
TGTGCCAGCAGTGGGACAGGGGGTTTTGGTGAAGCTTTCTTT
CASSGTGGFGEAFF
>TRBJ1-1|TRBD1|TRBV28|once
TGTGCCAGCAGTTTGAACCAGGGGGCACGTGGCACTGAAGCTTTCTTT
CASSLNQGARGTEAFF
>TRBJ2-2|NA|TRBV30|NA
TGTGCCTCAAGCCGGCAGGCGAACACCGGGGAGCTGTTTTTT
CASSRQANTGELFF
>TRBJ2-5|TRBD1|TRBV7-7|NA
TGTGCTAGCAGCAGGGGGACAGAGCAAGAGACCCAGTACTTC
CASSRGTEQETQYF
>TRBJ1-6|TRBD1|TRBV28|NA
TGTGCCAGCAGTCCGACAGGGAATAATTCACCCCTCCACTTT
CASSPTGNNSPLHF
>TRBJ1-5|NA|TRBV11-2|NA
TGTGCCAGCAGCAGGGGGGGGGCTCGCAATCAGCCCCAGCATTTT
CASSRGGARNQPQHF
>TRBJ2-3|TRBD1|TRBV27|NA
TGTGCCAGCAGTCAAGGGGGACAGGGAGTACCAGATACGCAGTATTTT
CASSQGGQGVPDTQYF
>TRBJ1-6|NA|TRBV6-5|NA
TGTGCCAGCAGCCCCGGGGAGGGGGTCGGTTCACCCCTCCACTTT
CASSPGEGVGSPLHF
>TRBJ1-2|NA|TRBV29-1|NA
TGCAGCGTTGAATTGAGCAATGGCTACACCTTC
CSVELSNGYTF